This T cell receptor beta chain was obtained from a study of T cells after yellow fever vaccination (dated by TCRdb to about 2019). General notes on the study: The SMART-Seq v4 Ultra Low Input RNA kit was used to prepare libraries from fractions with low cell numbers. To track T-cell clones before and after primary and booster YFV17D yellow fever vaccination, bulk TCR alpha and beta repertoires were sequenced longitudinally. Blood was collected at multiple timepoints before and after primary and secondary immunization, and bulk PBMC replicates and cell subsets were isolated. Two healthy male donors, one aged 18 to 29 and one aged 30 to 39 years, made up the cohort. What the research found in general, with its limitations: The secondary T-cell response was found to be weaker but faster than the primary response, with a peak reached on day 5 rather than on day 15. Because the study included only two donors, the extent to which the findings can be generalized is limited. Most clones expanded after primary vaccination (96% of CD4 and over 80% of CD8) were re-detected after the booster, suggesting that broad memory maintenance occurred. A small fraction of clonotypes showed up in both the CD4 and CD8 compartments, probably as a result of convergent recombination. Because abundant contaminating clonotypes from the bulk population could be contained in FACS-sorted repertoires, computational filtering was required.

Measured from the cysteine to the phenylalanine, the CDR3 is 15 residues long. The entry retains the CDR3 DNA only, 45 bases that are in frame from base 1. CDR1 and CDR2 are read off the germline V gene (reference sequence) as LGHDT and YNNKEL. For this chain, trimming is 1 base at the V end and 4 bases at the J end, and the number of junction bases without a gene match is 5. TCR cDNA was synthesized by 5'RACE template switching, which introduced a universal primer site and unique molecular identifiers. Priming for cDNA synthesis came from both the TCR alpha and TCR beta constant segments. Libraries were amplified in two PCR steps, with sample barcodes and sequencing adapters added in the second step. Sequencing of libraries was done on Illumina HiSeq 2500 (2x100 bp) or NovaSeq (2x150 bp). In the source study's methods: Reads were demultiplexed and collapsed into UMI consensus sequences with MIGEC, and V(D)J alignment was performed with MiXCR. Clonotypes responding to the vaccine were identified with edgeR on replicate PBMC samples, with the criteria of FDR below 0.01 and a log2 fold change above 5 up to day 15. Each bulk clonotype received a CD4 or CD8 identity based on whether the sequenced CD4 or CD8 repertoire contained that clonotype at higher abundance. TCRdb applied fastp at Q25 and MiXCR to the public reads, then kept only in-frame beta chains. For every CDR3 protein sequence, its rows merge into one entry that carries the most common genes and DNA. TCRdb, not the authors, supplied the V and J calls. The sample table shows 450,000 to 550,000 distinct CDR3 sequences, and 21% are seen once. The biggest ten clones account for about 16% of the sample.

This clonotype was observed a few times. The specificity of this receptor is unknown. No quality values exist for individual bases; no much larger clone is one base distant. The treatment or condition label corresponds to: live attenuated yellow fever vaccine strain. At every blood-draw timepoint, two biological replicates of bulk PBMCs were collected. A standard Ficoll-Paque protocol was used to isolate PBMCs from peripheral blood. TriZol was used to extract RNA from bulk PBMCs, from CD4 and CD8 fractions, and from dextramer-positive and dextramer-negative fractions. The chain joins TRBV3-1 to TRBJ1-1; 8 bases in the middle match TRBD1. The sample consisted of PBMCs, taken roughly 20 days after the first yellow fever vaccination. The clonotype comes from a man between 18 and 29 years old who received the YFV17D yellow fever vaccine. The DNA is as follows: TGTGCCAGCAGCCAAGGAACAGGGGGAGGCACTGAAGCTTTCTTT. The encoded protein is CASSQGTGGGTEAFF.